The 28 T cell receptor beta chains below were found in one sample sequenced in a study of T cell repertoires in cytomegalovirus infection (dated by TCRdb to about 2019). The sample was run on an Illumina HiSeq 1500. TCRdb redid the processing of the public reads, applying fastp at Q25 and MiXCR, and retained in-frame beta chains. CDR3 protein sequences are deduplicated, and each keeps its most common genes and DNA. The sample data list hundreds of thousands of distinct CDR3 sequences, and roughly a sixth of these were observed just once. The ten largest clones take up about 12% of the sample. The sequencing input was PBMCs. These receptors all come from a human donor in good health (CMV status not recorded). Some clones in this sample may be carry-over from other donors' samples.

This sequence joins TRBV20-1 and TRBJ1-1, with 11 bases fitting TRBD1. The length of the CDR3 is 12 residues. The V and J ends lost 5 bases and 11 bases, in that order; junction bases with no gene match: 7. Germline CDR1 and CDR2: DFQATT and SNEGSKA (reference sequence). The CDR3, as DNA: TGCAGTGCTGCCGGGACAGGGGGATTGGCTTTCTTT. This codes for CSAAGTGGLAFF.

In its sample, this clonotype was seen a few times. J is TRBJ2-3 and V is TRBV6-5; 10 bases map to TRBD2. The CDR3 consists of 17 residues. V shed 3 bases and J 1 base; nucleotides not matched to a gene: 7. Germline-derived CDR1 and CDR2 are MNHEY and SVGAGI. In DNA form, the CDR3 reads TGTGCCAGCAGTTATTCTCAGAGCGGGGGGGGCACAGATACGCAGTATTTT. Translating gives CASSYSQSGGGTDTQYF.

J is TRBJ1-5 and V is TRBV12-3 or TRBV12-4; tentatively, D is TRBD1 (5 bases). This CDR3 spans 17 amino acids. V lost 1 base and J lost 0, with 13 bases in between. The CDR3 sequence is CASSLVWGPYSNQPQHF. The CDR3 DNA sequence: TGTGCCAGCAGTTTAGTTTGGGGACCCTATAGCAATCAGCCCCAGCATTTT.

This clonotype was seen many times. The rearrangement links TRBV7-2 to TRBJ2-2, with D tentatively TRBD1 (5 bases). Trimming took off 3 bases at V and 5 bases at J, with 7 bases between the two ends. This CDR3 region has 13 residues. The germline gives CDR1 SGHTA, CDR2 FQGNSA. CDR3 sequence: CASSFQGTGELFF. CDR3 DNA: TGTGCCAGCAGCTTTCAGGGAACCGGGGAGCTGTTTTTT.

This clonotype was recorded a few times. This chain joins TRBV4-3 and TRBJ2-3; unclear D gene. V gave up 1 base and J gave up 2 bases, with 10 bases separating them. This CDR3 has 15 amino acids. The germline V gene encodes CDR1 LGHNA and CDR2 YSLEER. CDR3 DNA sequence: TGCGCCAGCAGCCAAGTCATCGGTGTCACAGATACGCAGTATTTT. It codes for CASSQVIGVTDTQYF.

V and J are TRBV10-3 and TRBJ2-5, with 8 bases matching TRBD1. Germline CDR1 reads ENHRY; CDR2 reads SYGVKD. The CDR3 is 15 residues long. The V and J ends lost 5 bases and 5 bases, in that order; junction bases with no gene match: 10. CDR3 sequence reads: CAISQTGDQGETQYF. As DNA, the CDR3 is TGTGCCATCAGTCAGACAGGGGACCAGGGGGAGACCCAGTACTTC.

This clonotype appeared a few times. The V gene is TRBV27, the J gene TRBJ1-1; 9 bases map to TRBD1. Germline CDR1 and CDR2: MNHEY and SMNVEV (reference sequence). This CDR3 region has 13 residues. With V trimmed by 4 bases and J by 5 bases, 2 bases remained unmatched. The chain's CDR3 is CASSYRGHTEAFF. The DNA for the CDR3 is TGTGCCAGCAGTTACAGGGGGCATACTGAAGCTTTCTTT.

This clonotype was counted many times. The chain links TRBV7-2 to TRBJ2-2; no reliable D call. Deletions cut 2 bases from V and 2 bases from J, with 18 bases between. This CDR3 has 18 residues. Germline CDR1 SGHTA, CDR2 FQGNSA. CDR3 in DNA: TGTGCCAGCAGCTTATTGCCTCTTGGCGGAACAAACACCGGGGAGCTGTTTTTT. This sequence encodes CASSLLPLGGTNTGELFF.

This clonotype was counted at least ten times. The V and J genes are TRBV12-3 or TRBV12-4 and TRBJ2-5; 9 bases are shared with TRBD2. The CDR3 runs 16 residues. The junction had 8 bases not matched to a gene; V was cut back by 1 base and J by 5 bases. The CDR3 here is CASSLERGGAWETQYF. The DNA of the CDR3 is TGTGCCAGCAGTTTAGAGCGCGGGGGGGCCTGGGAGACCCAGTACTTC.

This clonotype was counted a few times. J is TRBJ2-2 and V is TRBV6-6, with TRBD1 matching 7 bases. This CDR3 is built from 16 residues. Losses at the gene ends were 2 bases for V and 5 bases for J; bases not matched to a gene: 8. Germline V lookup: CDR1 MNHNY, CDR2 SVGAGI (reference sequence). The chain's CDR3 is CASSYRQGVETGELFF. CDR3 coding DNA: TGTGCCAGCAGTTACCGGCAGGGGGTAGAGACCGGGGAGCTGTTTTTT.

The table lists this clonotype with a few counts. This chain links TRBV20-1 with TRBJ2-3; D possibly corresponds to TRBD2 (6 bases). The V gene lost 0 bases and the J gene lost 7 bases, with 11 bases spanning the gap. From germline, CDR1 is DFQATT and CDR2 SNEGSKA (reference sequence). This CDR3 has 13 residues. CDR3 sequence reads: CSARDGGPYTQYF. The CDR3 DNA reads as TGCAGTGCTAGAGACGGGGGTCCATATACGCAGTATTTT.

This clonotype has at least ten counts. The chain couples TRBV7-6 to TRBJ1-1; D gene ambiguous. Trimming took off 2 bases at V and 0 bases at J, with 16 bases between the two ends. The CDR3 covers 17 residues. Germline values: CDR1 SGHVS, CDR2 FNYEAQ. The CDR3 sequence is CASSLLRTGGMNTEAFF. The CDR3 DNA reads as TGTGCCAGCAGCTTACTACGGACGGGAGGAATGAACACTGAAGCTTTCTTT.

Ten or more counts support this clonotype. This chain joins TRBV7-2 and TRBJ1-4; D is perhaps TRBD1 (6 bases). V dropped 3 bases and J dropped 3 bases, with 8 bases sitting between them. Germline CDR1 SGHTA, CDR2 FQGNSA. The CDR3 covers 14 residues. This CDR3 reads CASSFWTANEKLFF. The CDR3 coding sequence is TGTGCCAGCAGCTTTTGGACAGCTAATGAAAAACTGTTTTTT.

This clonotype occurred a few times. This sequence joins TRBV15 and TRBJ2-1, with TRBD1 matching over 9 bases. The CDR3 runs to 16 residues. V shed 0 bases, J shed 7 bases, and the junction held 7 bases outside the gene matches. Looked up from germline, CDR1 is LNHNV and CDR2 is YYDKDF (reference sequence). This CDR3 is CATSRDSGTGNNEQFF. CDR3 DNA: TGTGCCACCAGCAGAGACTCCGGGACAGGGAATAATGAGCAGTTCTTC. The entire variable domain, with the rest obtained from reference TRBV15 and TRBJ2-1, is as follows: DAMVIQNPRYQVTQFGKPVTLSCSQTLNHNVMYWYQQKSSQAPKLLFHYYDKDFNNEADTPDNFQSRRPNTSFCFLDIRSPGLGDTAMYLCATSRDSGTGNNEQFFGPGTRLTVL.

Many counts were recorded for this clonotype. The gene calls are TRBV7-2 and TRBJ2-3; the D gene is possibly TRBD2 (5 bases). The germline V gene has CDR1 SGHTA and CDR2 FQGNSA. Trimming took off 4 bases at V and 0 bases at J, with 11 bases between the two ends. This CDR3 region has 15 residues. The CDR3 reads CASSYQRLSTDTQYF. The CDR3 nucleotides are TGTGCCAGCAGCTACCAGCGGCTTAGCACAGATACGCAGTATTTT.

This clonotype appeared many times. The rearrangement uses TRBV7-2 and TRBJ2-7, with 8 bases lining up with TRBD2. Looked up from germline, CDR1 is SGHTA and CDR2 is FQGNSA. This CDR3 region has 14 residues. The trim removed 7 bases at V and 1 base at J, leaving 6 bases unmatched. CDR3 sequence reads: CASTPRGASYEQYF. The CDR3 nucleotides read TGTGCCAGCACCCCGCGGGGGGCTTCCTACGAGCAGTACTTC.

The sample holds many counts of this clonotype. V and J are TRBV10-3 and TRBJ1-1; 7 nucleotides match TRBD1. V lost 9 bases, J lost 3 bases, and 4 bases stayed unmatched. The germline V gene encodes CDR1 ENHRY and CDR2 SYGVKD. This CDR3 region has 12 residues. CDR3 sequence (DNA): TGTGCCATAAGACAGGGCGACACTGAAGCTTTCTTT. It is translated as CAIRQGDTEAFF.

This clonotype has a count of ten or more. V usage is TRBV7-9 and J usage is TRBJ1-6; tentatively, D is TRBD1 (6 bases). The length of the CDR3 is 15 residues. Germline V gene sequence: CDR1 SEHNR, CDR2 FQNEAQ (reference sequence). V was pared by 1 base and J by 9 bases, with 13 bases between. The DNA for the CDR3 is TGTGCCAGCAGCTTAGTAAATACAGGGATTTCACCCCTCCACTTT. Translating gives CASSLVNTGISPLHF. The full variable domain, completed using reference TRBV7-9 and TRBJ1-6, is DTGVSQNPRHKITKRGQNVTFRCDPISEHNRLYWYRQTLGQGPEFLTYFQNEAQLEKSRLLSDRFSAERPKGSFSTLEIQRTEQGDSAMYLCASSLVNTGISPLHFGNGTRLTVT.

This clonotype appeared a few times. The chain employs TRBV27 and TRBJ2-7; D is perhaps TRBD1 (6 bases). Trimming took off 3 bases at V and 5 bases at J, with 17 bases between the two ends. From germline, CDR1 is MNHEY and CDR2 SMNVEV (reference sequence). This CDR3 comprises 15 residues. CDR3 sequence: CASSFPGARAHEQYF. DNA for the CDR3: TGTGCCAGCAGTTTCCCAGGGGCGCGCGCCCACGAGCAGTACTTC.

The table lists this clonotype with a few counts. This chain links TRBV12-3 or TRBV12-4 with TRBJ2-3; TRBD2 agrees at 7 bases. The V and J ends lost 4 bases and 3 bases, in that order; junction bases with no gene match: 4. The CDR3 totals 14 residues. Here the CDR3 reads CASSSTGGTDTQYF. DNA for the CDR3: TGTGCCAGCAGTTCCACCGGGGGGACAGATACGCAGTATTTT.

This clonotype turned up a few times. V usage is TRBV29-1 and J usage is TRBJ2-7, with TRBD1 identical over 11 bases. The junction had 4 bases not matched to a gene; V was cut back by 7 bases and J by 2 bases. This CDR3 is built from 13 residues. Per germline, CDR1 SQVTM and CDR2 ANQGSEA. The CDR3 coding sequence is TGCAGCGCCAAGGGACAGGGGGCCTACGAGCAGTACTTC. It specifies CSAKGQGAYEQYF.

This clonotype was picked up many times. The J gene is TRBJ2-1, the V gene TRBV6-2 or TRBV6-3; 9 nucleotides agree with TRBD2. Germline trimming cut 5 bases from V and 0 bases from J; bases unmatched to any gene: 20. Germline CDR1 and CDR2: MNHEY and SVGEGT. This CDR3 is built from 21 residues. The CDR3 loop is CASSKRLGSAGGPSSYNEQFF. For the CDR3, the DNA is TGTGCCAGCAGTAAACGGCTTGGCTCAGCGGGGGGCCCGAGCTCCTACAATGAGCAGTTCTTC.

The chain links TRBV20-1 to TRBJ2-1; 7 nucleotides align to TRBD2. CDR1 DFQATT and CDR2 SNEGSKA come from the germline V gene (reference sequence). This CDR3 spans 15 amino acids. J lost 0 bases, V lost 2 bases, and 4 bases had no gene match. CDR3 nucleotides: TGCAGTGCTAGACCCCTAGCGGACTCCTACAATGAGCAGTTCTTC. Its protein product is CSARPLADSYNEQFF.

This clonotype was counted many times. The chain carries TRBV7-2 and TRBJ2-5, with D perhaps matching TRBD2 (5 bases). The ends were cut back, 2 bases at V and 2 bases at J, with 12 bases in the middle. Germline CDR1 reads SGHTA; CDR2 reads FQGNSA. The CDR3 extends over 15 amino acids. The CDR3 loop is CASSLFGLEQETQYF. The CDR3 region has the DNA TGTGCCAGCAGCTTATTTGGACTGGAACAAGAGACCCAGTACTTC.

There are many counts of this clonotype. This CDR3 is CASSLGGNTDTQYF. The CDR3 DNA reads as TGTGCCAGCAGCTTAGGGGGCAACACAGATACGCAGTATTTT. The J gene is TRBJ2-3, the V gene TRBV7-2; D possibly corresponds to TRBD1 (5 bases). Looked up from germline, CDR1 is SGHTA and CDR2 is FQGNSA. Trimming cost V 1 base and J 2 bases, with 7 bases left between them. This CDR3 spans 14 amino acids.

This clonotype occurred a few times. This rearrangement joins TRBV29-1 to TRBJ1-1, with a weak D call TRBD1 (5 bases). CDR3 length: 12 residues. Germline V CDR1 and CDR2: SQVTM, ANQGSEA. V was clipped by 7 bases and J by 0 bases, with 9 bases between them. Here the CDR3 reads CSAGHMNTEAFF. DNA for the CDR3: TGCAGCGCCGGACATATGAACACTGAAGCTTTCTTT.

The rearrangement uses TRBV6-5 and TRBJ1-6; no clear D gene. With 3 bases removed from V and 6 bases from J, the gap between germline ends came to 12 bases. Germline V CDR1 and CDR2: MNHEY, SVGAGI. CDR3 length equals 15 residues. In nucleotides, the CDR3 is TGTGCCAGCAGTTATGGAACTACAGTTAATTCACCCCTCCACTTT. The encoded protein is CASSYGTTVNSPLHF.

This clonotype has a handful of counts. This chain joins TRBV19 and TRBJ2-3, with TRBD1 identical over 7 bases. V dropped 9 bases and J dropped 4; count of bases not matched to a gene: 13. The CDR3 extends over 15 amino acids. Germline CDR1 and CDR2: LNHDA and SQIVND (reference sequence). CDR3 DNA sequence: TGTGCCAGCGCAACCGAGACAGGGCTGTCAGATACGCAGTATTTT. Encoded protein: CASATETGLSDTQYF.